The present T cell receptor beta chain was sequenced within a study of blood T cell repertoires in COVID-19. Study context: Italy, Spain and the United States were the sources of the convalescent and acute COVID-19 samples. The cDNA or gDNA used as material had been derived from T cells, B-cell-depleted T cells, or PBMCs.

How the authors handled the data: Estimates of nucleated cell counts were drawn from the amplification of reference gene primers. The data were produced by immunoSEQ multiplex PCR, yet TCRdb's version contains in-frame clones alone and is incomplete. V and J calls and clone size are those listed in that table; D and trimming were worked out from the DNA. The sample has over 200,000 clones; about 89% are singletons. This CDR3 comprises 17 residues. Germline V gene sequence: CDR1 SGHTA, CDR2 FQGNSA. J was trimmed by 0 bases and V by 5 bases; bases with no gene match: 7. This rearrangement joins TRBV7-2 to TRBJ2-1, with TRBD2 matching over 10 bases. Sequenced input: peripheral blood. This TCR was sampled from a man in his forties who had recovered from COVID-19. Here the CDR3 reads CASSPRASGSSYNEQFF. In nucleotides, the CDR3 is TGTGCCAGCAGCCCCCGGGCTAGCGGGAGCTCCTACAATGAGCAGTTCTTC.